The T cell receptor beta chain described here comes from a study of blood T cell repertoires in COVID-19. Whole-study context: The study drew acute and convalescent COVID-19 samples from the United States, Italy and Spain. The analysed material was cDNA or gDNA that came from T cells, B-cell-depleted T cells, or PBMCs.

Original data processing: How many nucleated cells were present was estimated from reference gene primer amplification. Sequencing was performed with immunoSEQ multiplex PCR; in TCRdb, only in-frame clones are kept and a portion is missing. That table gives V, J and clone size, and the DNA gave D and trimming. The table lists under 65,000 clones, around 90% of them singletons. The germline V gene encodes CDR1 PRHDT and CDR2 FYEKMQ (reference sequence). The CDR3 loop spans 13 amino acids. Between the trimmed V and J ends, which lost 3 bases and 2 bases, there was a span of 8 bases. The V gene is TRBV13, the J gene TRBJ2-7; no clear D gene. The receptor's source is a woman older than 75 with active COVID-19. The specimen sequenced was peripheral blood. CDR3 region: CASSFSVTYEQYF. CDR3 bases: TGTGCCAGCAGCTTTTCAGTAACCTACGAGCAGTACTTC.